The 30 T cell receptor beta chains below all came from one sample that was sequenced in a study of T cell responses to AZD1222 COVID-19 vaccine. Method: immunoSEQ multiplex PCR; TCRdb's copy keeps in-frame clones and lacks some. The sample shows about 67,000 clones, about four fifths of them seen only once. The sequencing used peripheral blood, collected 28 days after the second AZD1222 dose. All receptors come from an adult who received the AZD1222 COVID-19 vaccine.

This chain connects TRBV18 to TRBJ1-1, with D perhaps matching TRBD1 (5 bases). Per the germline V gene, CDR1 is KGHSH and CDR2 is LQKENI. Trimming cost V 4 bases and J 1 base, with 16 bases left between them. The CDR3 consists of 16 residues. The CDR3 loop reads CASSLFPGGTNTEAFF. The CDR3 nucleotides are TGTGCCAGCTCACTCTTCCCCGGGGGTACGAACACTGAAGCTTTCTTT.

The rearrangement joins TRBV24-1 to TRBJ2-5, with 10 bases aligning to TRBD2. The CDR3 runs 16 residues. V lost 4 bases, J lost 5 bases, and 9 bases stayed unmatched. Germline V lookup: CDR1 KGHDR, CDR2 SFDVKD. CDR3 region: CATSDPDSGGLETQYF. The CDR3 coding sequence is TGTGCCACCAGTGACCCTGATAGCGGGGGGCTCGAGACCCAGTACTTC.

This clone was counted many times. A read error is possible here, since a much larger clone lies one base away. The V and J genes are TRBV2 and TRBJ1-5; D remains ambiguous. The germline V gene has CDR1 SNHLY and CDR2 FYNNEI. CDR3 length: 14 residues. CDR3 in amino acids: CASCEAQTAGPQHF. The CDR3 nucleotides are TGTGCCAGCTGTGAAGCTCAAACGGCGGGGCCCCAGCATTTT.

The genes are TRBV11-2 and TRBJ2-3; 8 bases fit TRBD2. Germline V gene data show CDR1 as SGHAT and CDR2 as FQNNGV. CDR3 length equals 16 residues. The junction had 6 bases not matched to a gene; V was cut back by 1 base and J by 3 bases. In DNA form, the CDR3 reads TGTGCCAGCAGCTTAGGTGGCGGGGGGCGTACAGATACGCAGTATTTT. Translating gives CASSLGGGGRTDTQYF.

The rearrangement links TRBV12-3 or TRBV12-4 to TRBJ1-2; D is uncertain. V was shortened by 6 bases and J by 1 base, with 9 bases between the two germline ends. This CDR3 comprises 13 residues. CDR3 loop: CASSRSDNYGYTF. The DNA of the CDR3 is TGTGCCAGCAGCCGCTCGGATAACTATGGCTACACCTTC.

The table lists this clone with a few counts. This sequence joins TRBV19 and TRBJ1-1; unclear D gene. The CDR3 covers 15 residues. CDR1 is LNHDA and CDR2 is SQIVND in the germline V gene (reference sequence). V was cut by 1 base and J by 3 bases, with 12 bases left in between. In DNA, the CDR3 is TGTGCCAGTAGTATAGCTGGGGTTAAAGACACTGAAGCTTTCTTT. This sequence encodes CASSIAGVKDTEAFF.

The chain employs TRBV14 and TRBJ1-2; D is unresolved. V gave up 0 bases and J gave up 7 bases, with 12 bases separating them. The V gene's germline CDR1 is SGHDN and CDR2 FVKESK. This CDR3 is 14 amino acids long. For the CDR3, the DNA is TGTGCCAGCAGCCAAGATTGGGGAATGAGTGGCTACACCTTC. Translated: CASSQDWGMSGYTF.

The chain employs TRBV11-2 and TRBJ1-2; D is unclear. The CDR3 totals 14 residues. Germline CDR1 and CDR2: SGHAT and FQNNGV. V lost 5 bases and J lost 7, with 17 bases in between. CDR3 sequence reads: CASSPDPILGGYTF. In nucleotides, the CDR3 is TGTGCCAGCAGCCCCGACCCGATTCTCGGTGGCTACACCTTC.

DNA for the CDR3: TGTGCCAGCAGCCCCGGTAGGGACAGGGGCCCCCTTAACACTGAAGCTTTCTTT. This gives the protein CASSPGRDRGPLNTEAFF. This chain connects TRBV7-8 to TRBJ1-1, with TRBD1 matching 10 bases. CDR1 SGHVS and CDR2 FQNEAQ come from the germline V gene. This CDR3 spans 18 amino acids. Losses at the gene ends were 5 bases for V and 2 bases for J; bases not matched to a gene: 14.

The chain has TRBV19 and TRBJ2-2, with 9 bases lining up with TRBD1. Germline CDR1 and CDR2: LNHDA and SQIVND (reference sequence). This CDR3 contains 17 residues. Trimming removed 1 base from V and 4 bases from J; junction bases left unmatched: 7. This CDR3 reads CASSIGLQGAVTGELFF. The CDR3 DNA is TGTGCCAGTAGTATAGGTTTACAGGGGGCAGTCACCGGGGAGCTGTTTTTT.

The chain couples TRBV21-1 to TRBJ2-7; the D call of TRBD2 is as the table states it, not checked on the DNA. TRBV21-1 is assigned pseudogene status. The length of the CDR3 is 18 residues. The CDR3 DNA is TGTGCCAGCAGCAAAGCGGCTAGCGGGGGCGACAGCTCCTACGAGCAGTACTTC. Translated: CASSKAASGGDSSYEQYF.

The chain links TRBV7-2 to TRBJ1-1, with 9 nucleotides matching TRBD1. This CDR3 has 18 amino acids. V lost 6 bases, J lost 4 bases, and 18 bases stayed unmatched. CDR1 SGHTA and CDR2 FQGNSA come from the germline V gene. For the CDR3, the DNA is TGTGCCAGCAGGCCCCACGGGACAGGGATACGTCGGGGCACTGAAGCTTTCTTT. Translated, it gives CASRPHGTGIRRGTEAFF.

This chain uses TRBV6-2 or TRBV6-3 with TRBJ2-7; 9 bases fit TRBD2. CDR1 and CDR2 from the germline V gene are MNHEY and SVGEGT. CDR3 size: 15 residues. V gave up 4 bases and J gave up 5 bases; unmatched junction bases: 9. CDR3 amino acids: CASSLSLAGLHEQYF. The CDR3 DNA sequence: TGTGCCAGCAGTTTGTCCCTAGCGGGGTTGCACGAGCAGTACTTC.

This chain joins TRBV10-3 and TRBJ2-2, with a weak D call TRBD1 (6 bases). From germline, CDR1 is ENHRY and CDR2 SYGVKD. V was cut by 0 bases and J by 1 base, with 12 bases left in between. CDR3 length: 17 residues. The CDR3 spells CAISESGRGQNTGELFF. The CDR3 DNA reads as TGTGCCATCAGTGAGTCAGGTAGGGGACAGAACACCGGGGAGCTGTTTTTT.

This chain links TRBV7-9 with TRBJ2-7, with TRBD2 matching 10 bases. CDR1 and CDR2 from the germline V gene are SEHNR and FQNEAQ (reference sequence). Losses at the gene ends were 2 bases for V and 2 bases for J; bases not matched to a gene: 3. The CDR3 covers 15 residues. The CDR3 region has the DNA TGTGCCAGCAGCTTACCTAGCGGGAGAGCCTACGAGCAGTACTTC. Translating it yields CASSLPSGRAYEQYF.

The chain joins TRBV21-1 to TRBJ2-7; the table names TRBD1, a call not compared with the DNA. TRBV21-1 is classified as a pseudogene. The CDR3 totals 14 residues. Here the CDR3 DNA reads TGTGCCAGCAGCAGGGGACAGGGGATTAACGAGCAGTACTTC. This gives the protein CASSRGQGINEQYF.

The rearrangement uses TRBV5-1 and TRBJ1-1; 7 positions match TRBD1. This CDR3 spans 15 amino acids. The V and J ends lost 3 bases and 0 bases, in that order; junction bases with no gene match: 5. CDR1 is SGHRS, CDR2 YFSETQ, per germline. Written as DNA, the CDR3 is TGCGCCAGCAGCTACGCCGGGACAGTGAACACTGAAGCTTTCTTT. This encodes CASSYAGTVNTEAFF.

The chain has TRBV7-7 and TRBJ2-3; D might be TRBD1 or TRBD2, each matching 5 bases. Germline CDR1 reads SSHAT; CDR2 reads FNYEAQ (reference sequence). The germline V and J ends were trimmed by 5 bases and 4 bases, with 16 bases remaining between them. The CDR3 covers 15 residues. The CDR3 DNA is TGTGCCAGCAGCCCGGGACCCATGGCGGCAGATACGCAGTATTTT. Translating gives CASSPGPMAADTQYF. Supplemented by reference TRBV7-7 and TRBJ2-3, the full variable domain reads GAGVSQSPRYKVTKRGQDVTLRCDPISSHATLYWYQQALGQGPEFLTYFNYEAQPDKSGLPSDRFSAERPEGSISTLTIQRTEQRDSAMYRCASSPGPMAADTQYFGPGTRLTVL.

V usage is TRBV6-5 and J usage is TRBJ1-2; 7 positions agree with TRBD1. The V gene end was trimmed by 5 bases and the J gene end by 2 bases; junction bases not matched to a gene: 8. CDR1 and CDR2 (germline): MNHEY, SVGAGI. This CDR3 is 15 amino acids long. This CDR3 is CASSPRQGINYGYTF. The CDR3 DNA is TGTGCCAGCAGTCCTAGACAGGGTATAAACTATGGCTACACCTTC.

This clone was observed a handful of times. The rearrangement joins TRBV18 to TRBJ1-5; 7 bases match TRBD1. This CDR3 is built from 14 residues. The V gene's germline CDR1 is KGHSH and CDR2 LQKENI. The J segment lost 6 bases and the V segment lost 3 bases, leaving 5 bases of the junction unmatched. The CDR3 DNA follows: TGTGCCAGCTCACCGCGCAGGGGGGGTCAGCCCCAGCATTTT. Encoded protein: CASSPRRGGQPQHF.

The chain employs TRBV5-1 and TRBJ1-6; the D gene is possibly TRBD1 (5 bases). With 0 bases removed from V and 7 bases from J, the gap between germline ends came to 14 bases. CDR1 and CDR2 (germline): SGHRS, YFSETQ. This CDR3 is built from 16 residues. The chain's CDR3 is CASSLGGAPANSPLHF. In DNA form, the CDR3 reads TGCGCCAGCAGCTTGGGTGGGGCACCGGCGAATTCACCCCTCCACTTT.

V and J are TRBV21-1 and TRBJ1-6. TRBV21-1 is a recognized pseudogene. The CDR3 consists of 16 residues. CDR3 DNA: TGTGCCAGCAGCAAAGGTGTGGGACCTAATAATTCACCCCTCCACTTT. Encoded protein: CASSKGVGPNNSPLHF.

The J gene is TRBJ2-3, the V gene TRBV4-3; no clear D gene. From germline, CDR1 is LGHNA and CDR2 YSLEER. There are 15 residues in the CDR3. V gave up 0 bases and J gave up 1 base, with 8 bases separating them. CDR3: CASSQDAGRTDTQYF. CDR3 nucleotide sequence: TGCGCCAGCAGCCAAGACGCCGGGCGCACAGATACGCAGTATTTT.

This clone appeared a single time. This chain uses TRBV3-1 (or the pseudogene TRBV3-2) with TRBJ2-7, with D maybe TRBD2 (5 bases). Germline-derived CDR1 and CDR2 are LGHDT and YNNKEL (reference sequence). Trimming shortened V by 0 bases and J by 3 bases, and 15 bases separated the two germline ends. This CDR3 is built from 16 residues. The DNA for the CDR3 is TGTGCCAGCAGCCAAGATTTAGCTAGCAGCCTCTACGAGCAGTACTTC. Protein: CASSQDLASSLYEQYF.

V gene TRBV3-1 (or the pseudogene TRBV3-2) combines with J gene TRBJ1-5; D not resolved. Germline CDR1 and CDR2: LGHDT and YNNKEL (reference sequence). CDR3 length equals 12 residues. V lost 1 base, J lost 11 bases, and 9 bases lay in between. The CDR3 protein is CASSQGVSAQHF. The CDR3 DNA follows: TGTGCCAGCAGCCAAGGGGTCTCTGCCCAGCATTTT.

This clone was recorded a few times. The chain uses TRBV29-1 and TRBJ1-1, with no clear D. Trimming left V 5 bases short and J 4 bases short, with 14 bases between. The CDR3 totals 13 residues. Germline CDR1 SQVTM, CDR2 ANQGSEA. CDR3: CSVLRSEATEAFF. DNA of the CDR3: TGCAGCGTTTTAAGGTCTGAGGCCACTGAAGCTTTCTTT.

This chain joins TRBV7-2 and TRBJ1-2, with TRBD1 as a possible D gene (5 bases). Germline V gene lookup returns CDR1 SGHTA and CDR2 FQGNSA. V gave up 11 bases and J gave up 5 bases, with 15 bases separating them. The CDR3 is 12 amino acids. For the CDR3, the DNA is TGTGCCGAAACCGGGACGGAATATGGCTACACCTTC. This codes for CAETGTEYGYTF.

This chain joins TRBV5-8 and TRBJ1-6, with D hard to call. The CDR3 covers 15 residues. V lost 4 bases to trimming and J lost 7 bases, with 15 bases between them. The germline CDR1 and CDR2 sequences are SGHTS and YDEGEE. The CDR3 is CASSPQEPSNSPLHF. CDR3 nucleotide sequence: TGTGCCAGCAGCCCCCAGGAGCCCTCGAATTCACCCCTCCACTTT.

The rearrangement links TRBV30 to TRBJ1-3, with 8 bases matching TRBD1. The length of the CDR3 is 15 residues. The germline V gene has CDR1 GTSNPN and CDR2 SVGIG (reference sequence). V lost 2 bases to trimming and J lost 0 bases; unmatched junction nucleotides: 3. CDR3 DNA sequence: TGTGCCTGGAGTCAGGGGGCGATCTCTGGAAACACCATATATTTT. It translates to CAWSQGAISGNTIYF.

The chain joins TRBV7-9 to TRBJ2-7; D gene ambiguous. This CDR3 is 15 amino acids long. CDR1 and CDR2 (germline): SEHNR, FQNEAQ (reference sequence). Trimming removed 3 bases from V and 2 bases from J, with 14 bases in between. The CDR3 loop is CASSFDKGITYEQYF. CDR3 coding DNA: TGTGCCAGCAGCTTCGACAAAGGGATCACCTACGAGCAGTACTTC.